The clone carrying this TCR beta chain appeared a few times. Its target is not known. This record comes from a study of PD-1 blockade in classical Hodgkin lymphoma. General study results and limits: Complete responders possessed baseline diversity comparable to newly diagnosed patients.

The length of the CDR3 is 13 residues. CDR1 and CDR2 (germline): SGHRS, YFSETQ. Trimming stripped 0 bases from V and 7 bases from J, with 11 bases between. Noted time point: cycle 4 day 1 (C4D1), after more than five weeks of nivolumab. Every patient relapsed after autologous stem cell transplantation, and brentuximab vedotin exposure varied. When best responses were assessed, they were complete response, partial response or progressive disease. Assay: immunoSEQ multiplex PCR; the TCRdb copy retains only in-frame clones and omits some. Among under 30,000 clones, about 88% were seen once, and the ten largest hold 6.2%.

The V and J genes are TRBV5-1 and TRBJ2-7, with TRBD1 as a possible D gene (5 bases). The sample here was peripheral blood mononuclear cells (PBMCs), taken before the fourth cycle of nivolumab. The receptor comes from a human donor with classical Hodgkin lymphoma. In nucleotides, the CDR3 is TGCGCCAGCAGCTTGGGACAGCCGATTGAGCAGTACTTC. Translated, it gives CASSLGQPIEQYF.